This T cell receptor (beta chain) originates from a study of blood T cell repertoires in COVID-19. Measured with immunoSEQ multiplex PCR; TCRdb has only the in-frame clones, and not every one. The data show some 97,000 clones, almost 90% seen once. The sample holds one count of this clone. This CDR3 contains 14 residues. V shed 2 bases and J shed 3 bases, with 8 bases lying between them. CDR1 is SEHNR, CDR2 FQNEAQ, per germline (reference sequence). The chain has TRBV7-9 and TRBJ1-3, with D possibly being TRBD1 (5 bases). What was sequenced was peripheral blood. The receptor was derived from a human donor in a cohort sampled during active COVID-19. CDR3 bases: TGTGCCAGCAGCTTAAACGGGGGTGGAAACACCATATATTTT. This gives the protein CASSLNGGGNTIYF.